The 18 T cell receptor beta chains in this list originate from one sample, sequenced in a study of Graves' ophthalmopathy and Graves' hyperthyroidism. Amplification of TCR beta CDR3 regions used RNA transcripts. RT-PCR in the first round used HTBI primers; a second-round multiplex PCR followed. Each CDR3 protein is one row after TCRdb ran MiXCR on the multiplex PCR reads. In the table there are hundreds of thousands of distinct CDR3 sequences, about 40% of which are singletons. The sample consisted of peripheral blood. Receptors were obtained from an adult man with Graves' ophthalmopathy.

The chain carries TRBV25-1 and TRBJ1-2; possible D gene TRBD1, 5 bases. Trimming pared 5 bases from V and 12 bases from J, leaving 19 bases between. The V gene's germline CDR1 is MGHDK and CDR2 SYGVNS. The CDR3 contains 13 residues. CDR3 DNA sequence: TGTGCCAGCAGTTTGGCCAGGGCCTCTGGAAACACCTTC. Protein sequence: CASSLARASGNTF.

The table lists this clonotype with many counts. CDR3 amino acids: CASSLTGDGETQYF. In DNA form, the CDR3 reads TGTGCCAGCAGCTTAACAGGGGACGGGGAGACCCAGTACTTC. The chain links TRBV5-4 to TRBJ2-5, with 7 bases aligning to TRBD1. Germline lookup yields CDR1 SGHNT and CDR2 YYREEE (reference sequence). V dropped 2 bases and J dropped 5; count of bases not matched to a gene: 6. CDR3 size: 14 residues. The complete variable domain, with remaining parts taken from reference TRBV5-4 and TRBJ2-5, reads ETGVTQSPTHLIKTRGQQVTLRCSSQSGHNTVSWYQQALGQGPQFIFQYYREEENGRGNFPPRFSGLQFPNYSSELNVNALELDDSALYLCASSLTGDGETQYFGPGTRLLVL.

For this clonotype: One base away lies a much larger clone, so this may be a sequencing read error. The chain has TRBV7-9 and TRBJ1-2; 7 nucleotides match TRBD1. CDR1 is SEHNR, CDR2 FQNEAQ, per germline (reference sequence). The CDR3 is made up of 14 amino acids. The CDR3 DNA follows: TGTGCCTGCAGCCAGACAGGGATCAACTATGGCTACACCTTC. This codes for CACSQTGINYGYTF.

This clonotype came up many times. The gene calls are TRBV19 and TRBJ2-5; 9 positions match TRBD2. This CDR3 comprises 14 residues. V shed 10 bases, J shed 4 bases, and the junction held 10 bases outside the gene matches. Germline-derived CDR1 and CDR2 are LNHDA and SQIVND (reference sequence). The CDR3 spells CATRAGGTGETQYF. The CDR3 region has the DNA TGTGCCACCAGAGCGGGAGGCACCGGAGAGACCCAGTACTTC.

This clonotype was picked up many times. The chain joins TRBV20-1 to TRBJ2-5; a weak D match, TRBD1 (5 bases). This CDR3 is 14 amino acids long. Trimming shortened V by 3 bases and J by 5 bases, and 16 bases separated the two germline ends. The germline V gene encodes CDR1 DFQATT and CDR2 SNEGSKA (reference sequence). CDR3 loop: CSASDDKGMETQYF. CDR3 in DNA: TGCAGTGCTAGCGATGACAAGGGGATGGAGACCCAGTACTTC.

About this clonotype itself: An end of the junction does not agree with germline; a read error may underlie this. This sequence joins TRBV10-3 and TRBJ2-7; tentatively, D is TRBD2 (5 bases). Germline values: CDR1 ENHRY, CDR2 SYGVKD. The CDR3 runs 15 residues. The CDR3, as DNA: TGTGCCAGCAGTTACCTCGGAGGCGAGAGGAGCGAGCAGTACTTC. Its protein is CASSYLGGERSEQYF.

The chain couples TRBV7-9 to TRBJ2-1, with TRBD2 identical over 12 bases. The CDR3 is 17 amino acids. CDR1 and CDR2 (germline): SEHNR, FQNEAQ (reference sequence). V lost 7 bases to trimming and J lost 3 bases; unmatched junction nucleotides: 10. This CDR3 is CASTTWELAGGYNEQFF. The CDR3 nucleotides read TGTGCCAGCACCACCTGGGAACTAGCGGGAGGCTACAATGAGCAGTTCTTC.

The chain is built from TRBV5-1 and TRBJ1-4; D may be TRBD1 (5 bases). CDR1 is SGHRS, CDR2 YFSETQ, per germline. Trimming shortened V by 3 bases and J by 8 bases, and 14 bases separated the two germline ends. The CDR3 is made up of 14 amino acids. The CDR3 loop reads CASSYPPGEEKLFF. The CDR3 DNA reads as TGCGCCAGCAGCTATCCTCCGGGGGAGGAAAAACTGTTTTTT.

The rearrangement joins TRBV20-1 to TRBJ2-5, with D hard to call. V shed 5 bases and J shed 9 bases, with 22 bases lying between them. CDR1 is DFQATT and CDR2 is SNEGSKA in the germline V gene (reference sequence). This CDR3 region has 14 residues. CDR3 nucleotides: TGCAGTGCTGTGTTGGAAGGCGGCAATCAGCCCCAGTACTTC. This translates into CSAVLEGGNQPQYF.

V gene TRBV2 combines with J gene TRBJ2-1; 10 bases are shared with TRBD2. The length of the CDR3 is 15 residues. Losses at the gene ends were 6 bases for V and 6 bases for J; bases not matched to a gene: 8. Germline-derived CDR1 and CDR2 are SNHLY and FYNNEI. DNA of the CDR3: TGTGCCAGCAGACCGCCGGGACTAGCGTCCAATGAGCAGTTCTTC. Protein product: CASRPPGLASNEQFF. The full variable domain, rest sourced from reference TRBV2 and TRBJ2-1, is EPEVTQTPSHQVTQMGQEVILRCVPISNHLYFYWYRQILGQKVEFLVSFYNNEISEKSEIFDDQFSVERPDGSNFTLKIRSTKLEDSAMYFCASRPPGLASNEQFFGPGTRLTVL.

The chain recombines TRBV10-3 with TRBJ1-2; D is perhaps TRBD1 (5 bases). Germline V lookup: CDR1 ENHRY, CDR2 SYGVKD. This CDR3 has 15 residues. V gave up 0 bases and J gave up 3 bases, with 11 bases separating them. CDR3 DNA: TGTGCCATCAGTGAGTCGGCAGGGATAGACTATGGCTACACCTTC. It specifies CAISESAGIDYGYTF.

The rearrangement joins TRBV10-3 to TRBJ2-5; TRBD1 matches 8 bases. The CDR3 sequence is 18 residues long. Per germline, CDR1 ENHRY and CDR2 SYGVKD. With V trimmed by 10 bases and J by 1 base, 20 bases remained unmatched. CDR3 region: CASEGQDSYRGGQETQYF. The CDR3 DNA follows: TGTGCCAGCGAGGGACAGGACTCCTACAGGGGAGGCCAAGAGACCCAGTACTTC.

This clonotype was recorded many times. V gene TRBV15 combines with J gene TRBJ2-2, with 7 bases matching TRBD2. V lost 4 bases to trimming and J lost 4 bases; unmatched junction nucleotides: 6. CDR1 LNHNV and CDR2 YYDKDF come from the germline V gene (reference sequence). The CDR3 is made up of 15 amino acids. The DNA for the CDR3 is TGTGCCACCAGCACGGGGGGAGTGGTCACCGGGGAGCTGTTTTTT. Protein sequence: CATSTGGVVTGELFF.

This sequence joins TRBV29-1 and TRBJ2-5; possibly TRBD2 for D (5 bases). This CDR3 comprises 15 residues. Germline CDR1 reads SQVTM; CDR2 reads ANQGSEA. Trimming left V 0 bases short and J 10 bases short, with 21 bases between. CDR3 nucleotide sequence: TGCAGCGTTGAAGATCTCCTCGCATCGGGAAAGATCCAGTACTTC. Protein product: CSVEDLLASGKIQYF.

The genes are TRBV27 and TRBJ1-6; D gene ambiguous. V lost 5 bases, J lost 5 bases, and 16 bases lay in between. Germline assignment: CDR1 MNHEY and CDR2 SMNVEV (reference sequence). The CDR3 is 16 residues long. The CDR3 DNA reads TGTGCCAGCAGTCCCCTCGGACGGGGAGATAATTCACCCCTCCACTTT. Its translation is CASSPLGRGDNSPLHF.

This clonotype was detected ten times or more. V gene TRBV20-1 combines with J gene TRBJ2-7, with D hard to call. The CDR3 runs to 12 residues. Germline-derived CDR1 and CDR2 are DFQATT and SNEGSKA (reference sequence). The V gene lost 6 bases and the J gene lost 6 bases, with 15 bases spanning the gap. The CDR3 nucleotides are TGCAGTGCCCTACCGAACTACGGCGAGCAGTACTTC. It codes for CSALPNYGEQYF.

The sample holds many counts of this clonotype. The V and J genes are TRBV25-1 and TRBJ2-5, with 7 positions matching TRBD1. Trimming at V came to 3 bases and at J to 3 bases, leaving 7 bases not matched to a gene. Germline-derived CDR1 and CDR2 are MGHDK and SYGVNS. The length of the CDR3 is 15 residues. CDR3 in amino acids: CASSDDFQGEETQYF. CDR3 in DNA: TGTGCCAGCAGTGATGACTTCCAGGGGGAAGAGACCCAGTACTTC.

This clonotype was recorded at least ten times. The chain carries TRBV29-1 and TRBJ2-7; either TRBD1 or TRBD2 may supply D (7 bases each). The CDR3 runs to 13 residues. Germline-derived CDR1 and CDR2 are SQVTM and ANQGSEA. With 6 bases removed from V and 2 bases from J, the gap between germline ends came to 14 bases. CDR3: CSVGRGTTYEQYF. CDR3 sequence (DNA): TGCAGCGTGGGCAGGGGGACTACCTACGAGCAGTACTTC.